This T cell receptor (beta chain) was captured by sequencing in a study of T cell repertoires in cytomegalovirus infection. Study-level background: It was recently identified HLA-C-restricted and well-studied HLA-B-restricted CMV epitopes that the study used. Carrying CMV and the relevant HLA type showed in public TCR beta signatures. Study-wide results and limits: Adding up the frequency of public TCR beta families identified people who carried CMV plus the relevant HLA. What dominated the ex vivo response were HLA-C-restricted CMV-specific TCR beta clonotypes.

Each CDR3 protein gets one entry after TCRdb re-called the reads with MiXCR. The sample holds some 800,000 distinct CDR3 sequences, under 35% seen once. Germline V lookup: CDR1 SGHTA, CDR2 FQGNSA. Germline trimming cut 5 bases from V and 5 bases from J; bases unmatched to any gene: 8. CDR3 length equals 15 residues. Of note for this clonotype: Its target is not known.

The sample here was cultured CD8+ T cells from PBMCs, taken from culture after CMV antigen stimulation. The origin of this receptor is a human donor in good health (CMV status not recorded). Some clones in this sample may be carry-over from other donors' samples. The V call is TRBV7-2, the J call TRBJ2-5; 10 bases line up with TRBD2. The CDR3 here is CASSHSGGAGETQYF. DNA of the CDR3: TGTGCCAGCAGCCACAGCGGGGGGGCGGGGGAGACCCAGTACTTC.